The 15 T cell receptor beta chains given below trace back to one sample, sequenced in a study of T cell changes during pregnancy in multiple sclerosis. The method was immunoSEQ multiplex PCR; TCRdb's version includes in-frame clones alone and lacks a portion of them. The sample shows under 70,000 clones, 90% of them seen only once. The sample here was peripheral blood, taken in the third trimester of pregnancy. These TCRs come from a female donor in good health, enrolled as a control in a pregnancy study.

The rearrangement joins TRBV5-1 to TRBJ2-7, with 13 bases lining up with TRBD2. J was trimmed by 1 base and V by 6 bases; bases with no gene match: 7. The CDR3 consists of 16 residues. Per the germline V gene, CDR1 is SGHRS and CDR2 is YFSETQ. CDR3: CASTMGLAGISYEQYF. CDR3 sequence (DNA): TGCGCCAGCACCATGGGACTAGCGGGAATATCCTACGAGCAGTACTTC. The full variable domain, its missing parts supplied by reference TRBV5-1 and TRBJ2-7, is KAGVTQTPRYLIKTRGQQVTLSCSPISGHRSVSWYQQTPGQGLQFLFEYFSETQRNKGNFPGRFSGRQFSNSRSEMNVSTLELGDSALYLCASTMGLAGISYEQYFGPGTRLTVT.

The rearrangement joins TRBV7-2 to TRBJ2-7; 13 bases line up with TRBD2. The junction had 5 bases not matched to a gene; V was cut back by 5 bases and J by 4 bases. The germline gives CDR1 SGHTA, CDR2 FQGNSA. This CDR3 comprises 15 residues. The chain's CDR3 is CASSALAGGPYEQYF. For the CDR3, the DNA is TGTGCCAGCAGCGCACTAGCGGGGGGGCCGTACGAGCAGTACTTC.

V and J are TRBV30 and TRBJ1-1; 7 nucleotides match TRBD1. CDR1 GTSNPN and CDR2 SVGIG come from the germline V gene (reference sequence). The CDR3 has 14 residues. With 0 bases clipped from V and 6 bases from J, the junction kept 7 bases outside the gene matches. The CDR3 sequence: CAWSVPTGFAEAFF. In DNA, the CDR3 is TGTGCCTGGAGTGTACCGACAGGGTTCGCTGAAGCTTTCTTT.

The chain recombines TRBV18 with TRBJ1-5, with D possibly being TRBD1 (5 bases). The ends were cut back, 6 bases at V and 6 bases at J, with 15 bases in the middle. CDR1 KGHSH and CDR2 LQKENI come from the germline V gene. This CDR3 comprises 14 residues. The CDR3 DNA follows: TGTGCCAGCTCGCAGGGCCCCGCCGGTCAGCCCCAGCATTTT. It specifies CASSQGPAGQPQHF.

This clone was observed at least ten times. This chain uses TRBV11-2 with TRBJ1-3; the match to TRBD1 covers 12 bases. V lost 2 bases, J lost 3 bases, and 11 bases stayed unmatched. This CDR3 spans 19 amino acids. Looked up from germline, CDR1 is SGHAT and CDR2 is FQNNGV. The CDR3 DNA is TGTGCCAGCAGCTTAAGGGGACAGGGGGCGCAAAACATTGGAAACACCATATATTTT. Translating gives CASSLRGQGAQNIGNTIYF.

The CDR3, as DNA: TGCGCCAGCAGCCAAGATCGGGGGTTCCAAGAGACCCAGTACTTC. Its protein is CASSQDRGFQETQYF. The gene calls are TRBV4-1 and TRBJ2-5; D perhaps matches TRBD2 (6 bases). The germline CDR1 and CDR2 sequences are MGHRA and YSYEKL. Trimming took 0 bases from V and 1 from J, leaving 9 bases between them. CDR3 length: 15 residues.

V is TRBV9 and J is TRBJ2-1; the match to TRBD2 covers 10 bases. The V gene's germline CDR1 is SGDLS and CDR2 YYNGEE. The CDR3 has 16 residues. After removal of 0 bases from V and 7 bases from J, the junction contained 7 bases not matched to a gene. CDR3 region: CASSVVGAGGPNEQFF. CDR3 DNA sequence: TGTGCCAGCAGCGTAGTAGGAGCGGGAGGGCCGAATGAGCAGTTCTTC.

In DNA form, the CDR3 reads TGTGCCAGCAGCTTAGTCGGGGGAGGGCCCCCAGATACGCAGTATTTT. Protein product: CASSLVGGGPPDTQYF. V gene TRBV11-2 combines with J gene TRBJ2-3; 7 bases align to TRBD2. Germline V CDR1 and CDR2: SGHAT, FQNNGV. The CDR3 contains 16 residues. J lost 4 bases, V lost 1 base, and 8 bases had no gene match.

The chain couples TRBV4-3 to TRBJ1-2; D may be TRBD1 (6 bases). Germline CDR1 LGHNA, CDR2 YSLEER. Trimming removed 0 bases at V and 4 bases at J, with 18 bases between. This CDR3 is 17 amino acids long. The CDR3 sequence: CASSQDLRDIWFYGYTF. The CDR3 DNA sequence: TGCGCCAGCAGCCAAGATTTACGGGACATATGGTTCTATGGCTACACCTTC.

The chain couples TRBV27 to TRBJ2-5, with 9 bases identical to TRBD1. The CDR3 covers 13 residues. Germline CDR1 reads MNHEY; CDR2 reads SMNVEV (reference sequence). V was clipped by 6 bases and J by 4 bases; unmatched bases: 3. CDR3 amino acids: CASRDRGRETQYF. In nucleotides, the CDR3 is TGTGCCAGCAGAGACAGGGGGAGAGAGACCCAGTACTTC.

The rearrangement joins TRBV21-1 to TRBJ2-3; TRBD2 is the table's D call and was not checked against the DNA. TRBV21-1 is listed as a pseudogene. The CDR3 consists of 15 residues. CDR3 sequence reads: CASVMSGYDTDTQYF. As DNA, the CDR3 is TGTGCCAGCGTAATGAGCGGCTACGACACAGATACGCAGTATTTT.

The chain uses TRBV4-1 and TRBJ2-1, with TRBD2 matching over 7 bases. The CDR3 has 20 amino acids. The V and J ends lost 0 bases and 3 bases, in that order; junction bases with no gene match: 17. The germline V gene encodes CDR1 MGHRA and CDR2 YSYEKL. DNA of the CDR3: TGCGCCAGCAGCCAAGACGAAAGGACTAGTCGCTATGGGTTCTACAATGAGCAGTTCTTC. Its protein is CASSQDERTSRYGFYNEQFF.

In this sample, this clone turned up once. The genes are TRBV13 and TRBJ2-1; 8 bases line up with TRBD2. Germline CDR1 PRHDT, CDR2 FYEKMQ (reference sequence). The CDR3 totals 17 residues. V shed 5 bases, J shed 7 bases, and the junction held 16 bases outside the gene matches. The CDR3 sequence is CASSPNSGEVRWNEQFF. The DNA of the CDR3 is TGTGCCAGCAGCCCCAATAGCGGGGAAGTGAGGTGGAATGAGCAGTTCTTC.

This chain links TRBV7-2 with TRBJ1-2; 9 nucleotides align to TRBD1. This CDR3 comprises 12 residues. V shed 9 bases and J 5 bases; nucleotides not matched to a gene: 4. Per the germline V gene, CDR1 is SGHTA and CDR2 is FQGNSA. Here the CDR3 DNA reads TGTGCCAGTGGGACAGGGTCATATGGCTACACCTTC. It specifies CASGTGSYGYTF.

The chain combines TRBV18 with TRBJ2-5, with 7 nucleotides matching TRBD2. Germline V gene lookup returns CDR1 KGHSH and CDR2 LQKENI. V lost 3 bases, J lost 5 bases, and 15 bases stayed unmatched. The CDR3 has 17 amino acids. Written as DNA, the CDR3 is TGTGCCAGCTCACCGCCTGGTCCAGAAGGGGAGGGCGAGACCCAGTACTTC. It codes for CASSPPGPEGEGETQYF.